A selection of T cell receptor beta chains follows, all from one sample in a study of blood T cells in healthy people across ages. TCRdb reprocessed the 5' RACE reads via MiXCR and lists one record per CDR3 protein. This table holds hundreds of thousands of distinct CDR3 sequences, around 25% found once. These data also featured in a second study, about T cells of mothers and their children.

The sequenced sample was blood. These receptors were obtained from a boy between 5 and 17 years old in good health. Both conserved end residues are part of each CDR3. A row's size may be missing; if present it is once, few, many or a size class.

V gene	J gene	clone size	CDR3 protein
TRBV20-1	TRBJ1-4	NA	CSAREGGASTNEKLFF
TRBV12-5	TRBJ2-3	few	CASGSSGGLDTQYF
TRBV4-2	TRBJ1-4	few	CASSQDRGPEKLFF
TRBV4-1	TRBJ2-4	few	CASSQEPSGGDIQYF
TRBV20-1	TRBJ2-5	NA	CSAGKASGETQYF
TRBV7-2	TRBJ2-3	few	CASSLGVGTDAQYF
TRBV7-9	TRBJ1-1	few	CASSLSAGEETEAFF
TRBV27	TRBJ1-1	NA	CASSQGGNAEAFF
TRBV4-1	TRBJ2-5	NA	CASSQAPGQGFQETQYF
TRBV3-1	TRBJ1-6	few	CASSHARPGERSPLHF
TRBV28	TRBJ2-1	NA	CASSSLEGGSYNEQFF
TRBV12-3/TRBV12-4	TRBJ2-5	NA	CASTPGLIETQYF
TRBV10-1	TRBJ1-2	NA	CASNADGDYGYTF
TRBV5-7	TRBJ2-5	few	CASSLKSEQQETQYF
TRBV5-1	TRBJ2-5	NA	CASSLGVATMQETQYF
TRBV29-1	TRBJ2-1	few	CSVQREYNEQFF
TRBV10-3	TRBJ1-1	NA	CAISAPAAGGRTEAFF
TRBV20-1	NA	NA	CSASPHRQGVNEQYF
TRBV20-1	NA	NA	CSARDASGLPRGETQYF
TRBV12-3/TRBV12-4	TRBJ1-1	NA	CASSFVARQGTEAFF
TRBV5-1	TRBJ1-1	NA	CASSSQTGDTEAFF
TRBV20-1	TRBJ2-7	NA	CSAPYGLAGSDEQYF
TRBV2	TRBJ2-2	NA	CASSGPRTSGELFF
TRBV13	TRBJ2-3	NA	CASSLGRGWGTDTQYF
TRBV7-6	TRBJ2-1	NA	CASSNRGLVGLAGRDEQFF
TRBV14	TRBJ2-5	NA	CASSQVSLGQGKTQYF
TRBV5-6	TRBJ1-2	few	CASSLPGKDGYTF
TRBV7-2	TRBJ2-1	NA	CASSLSAGYYNEQFF
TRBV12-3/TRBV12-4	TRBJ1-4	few	CASSPGKGKFRGTNEKLFF
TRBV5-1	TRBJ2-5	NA	CASSPGQRGQETQYF
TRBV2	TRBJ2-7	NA	CASNRDRGSEQYF
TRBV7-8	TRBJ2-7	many	CASSAGQGPSYEQYF
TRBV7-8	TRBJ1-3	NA	CASSSSGEPGNTIYF
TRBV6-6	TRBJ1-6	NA	CASSYSWGNSPLHF
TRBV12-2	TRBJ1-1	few	CASRSSWSTVGEAFF
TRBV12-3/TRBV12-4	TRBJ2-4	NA	CASSLWEGVAKNFQYF
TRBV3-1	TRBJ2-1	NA	CASSHSGTALGNEQFF
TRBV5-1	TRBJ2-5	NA	CASSLAFGGSSLETQYF
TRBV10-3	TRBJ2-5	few	CAVGQQETQYF
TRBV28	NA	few	CASSGSGTATYEQYF
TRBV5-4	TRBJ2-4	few	CASSPWTGGPLRDIQYF
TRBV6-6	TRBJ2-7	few	CASRSGTATYEQYF
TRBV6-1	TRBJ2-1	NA	CASSPRAKSNNEQFF
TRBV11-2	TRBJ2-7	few	CASSLAGPTSYEQYF
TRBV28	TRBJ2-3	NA	CASSVAPRGSDTQYF
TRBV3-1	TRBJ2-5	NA	CASSQDAGGAGQTQYF
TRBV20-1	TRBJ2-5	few	CSAGPSGGQETQYF
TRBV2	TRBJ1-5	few	CASSEGRGEPQHF
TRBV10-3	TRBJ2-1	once	CAISEKDRINEQFF
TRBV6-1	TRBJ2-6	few	CASRTGSSGANVLTF
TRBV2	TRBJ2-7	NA	CASSVDGEYEQYF
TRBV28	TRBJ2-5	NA	CASSLWGNATQYF
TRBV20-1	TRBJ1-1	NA	CSAREGGHTEAFF
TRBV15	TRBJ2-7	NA	CATSRRGRAYEQYF
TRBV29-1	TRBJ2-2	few	CSALWNTGELFF
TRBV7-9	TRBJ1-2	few	CASSLKGGYTF
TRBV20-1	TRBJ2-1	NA	CSARRDYVSYNEQFF
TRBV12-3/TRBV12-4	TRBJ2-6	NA	CASSLYPGEGGANVLTF